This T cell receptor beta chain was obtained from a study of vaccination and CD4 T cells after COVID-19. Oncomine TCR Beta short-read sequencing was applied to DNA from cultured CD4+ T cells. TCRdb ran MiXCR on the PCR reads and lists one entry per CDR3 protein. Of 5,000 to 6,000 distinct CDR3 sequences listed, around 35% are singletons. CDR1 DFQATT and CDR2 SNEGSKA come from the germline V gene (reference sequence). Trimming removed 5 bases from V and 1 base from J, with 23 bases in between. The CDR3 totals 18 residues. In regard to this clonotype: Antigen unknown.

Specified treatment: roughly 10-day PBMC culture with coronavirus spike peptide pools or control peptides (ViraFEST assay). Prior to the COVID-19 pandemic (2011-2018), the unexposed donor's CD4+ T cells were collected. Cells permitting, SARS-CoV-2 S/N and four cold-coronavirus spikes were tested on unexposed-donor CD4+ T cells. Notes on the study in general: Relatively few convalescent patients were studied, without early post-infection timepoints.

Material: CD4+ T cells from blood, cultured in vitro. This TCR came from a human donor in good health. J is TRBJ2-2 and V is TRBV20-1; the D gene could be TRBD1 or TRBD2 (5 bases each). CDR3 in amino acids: CSASLTGRLPLNTGELFF. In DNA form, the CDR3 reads TGCAGTGCTTCCCTAACGGGACGGCTCCCCCTGAACACCGGGGAGCTGTTTTTT.